The source of this T cell receptor (beta chain) is a study of blood T cells in healthy people across ages. Germline V gives CDR1 SGHRS, CDR2 YFSETQ. This CDR3 contains 16 residues. V was pared by 0 bases and J by 2 bases, with 13 bases between. A second 7 to 11 cycle PCR used barcoded and J-beta primers. Using its own MiXCR run on the 5' RACE reads, TCRdb lists one record per CDR3 protein. The sample includes roughly 860,000 distinct CDR3 sequences, less than 80% of them seen just once. This clonotype was obtained from a man under 40 in good health. Sequences were obtained from blood. The chain links TRBV5-1 to TRBJ2-3, with D possibly matching TRBD2 (5 bases). The CDR3 DNA follows: TGCGCCAGCAGCTTGGGGAGGAGTGTGAACACAGATACGCAGTATTTT. Translating it yields CASSLGRSVNTDTQYF.